Listed below are T cell receptor beta chains from one sample, sequenced in a study of OX40 agonist ivuxolimab in advanced cancers. Produced via immunoSEQ multiplex PCR; TCRdb's table is partial and in-frame only. This sample has approximately 66,000 clones; 85% occur once, and the top ten carry approximately 0.78%. The source material was CD4+ or CD8+ T cells sorted from blood, sampled in a trial of the OX40 agonist ivuxolimab. All receptors derive from an adult with an advanced solid tumor such as melanoma, head and neck, liver or kidney cancer. CDR3s include the opening cysteine and the closing phenylalanine or tryptophan. A D gene is named only where the DNA matches it firmly. Rows may omit the clone size; those that give it use once, few, many or a size class.

d_call	clone_size	v_call	j_call	cdr3_nt	cdr3_aa
NA	NA	TRBV15	TRBJ2-1	TGTGCCACCAGCAGAGATTTGTTCGTCGGGCAGGGAGGTCCTGAGCAGTTCTTC	CATSRDLFVGQGGPEQFF
NA	NA	TRBV6-6	TRBJ1-5	TGTGCCAGCAGTTACTCGATAGATCAGCCCCAGCATTTT	CASSYSIDQPQHF
NA	NA	TRBV7-9	TRBJ2-7	TGTGCCAGCAGCCAGCGGAGGACAGACTATACCTACGAGCAGTACTTC	CASSQRRTDYTYEQYF
NA	few	TRBV5-5	TRBJ1-1	TGTGCCAGCAGCCGAGAGGTCGGGGGGAACACTGAAGCTTTCTTT	CASSREVGGNTEAFF
NA	NA	TRBV2	TRBJ1-5	TGTGCCAGCAGTGACGTTGGACAGCCCAATCAGCCCCAGCATTTT	CASSDVGQPNQPQHF
NA	NA	TRBV5-1	TRBJ1-1	TGCGCCAGCAGCCCGCGGCCGTTCCCGAACACTGAAGCTTTCTTT	CASSPRPFPNTEAFF
TRBD1	NA	TRBV9	TRBJ1-4	TGTGCCAGCAGCCCAGGGGGGACAGCGAATGAAAAACTGTTTTTT	CASSPGGTANEKLFF
NA	NA	TRBV14	TRBJ2-5	TGTGCCAGCAGCCAAGACTCCGGAGGGGAGACCCAGTACTTC	CASSQDSGGETQYF
NA	NA	TRBV5-1	TRBJ1-2	TGCGCCAGCAGTTCGACCGTATTGAAGGGTGGCTACACCTTC	CASSSTVLKGGYTF
NA	NA	TRBV5-5	TRBJ2-2	TGTGCCAGCAGCTTGAGGGGACTCGGAGAGGGGGAGCTGTTTTTT	CASSLRGLGEGELFF
NA	once	TRBV11-2	TRBJ2-2	TGTGCCAGCAGCTTAGGCCCGGGACGGCTAAACACCGGGGAGCTGTTTTTT	CASSLGPGRLNTGELFF
NA	NA	TRBV30	TRBJ1-5	TGTGCCTGGAGTCGGTCCGGGGATCAGCCCCAGCATTTT	CAWSRSGDQPQHF
NA	few	TRBV7-9	TRBJ1-1	TGTGCCAGCAGCTTAACAGGAGTGAACACTGAAGCTTTCTTT	CASSLTGVNTEAFF
TRBD2	NA	TRBV30	TRBJ2-7	TGTGCCTGGAGTGCCCCAGCGGGAGTTCTGCAGTACTTC	CAWSAPAGVLQYF
NA	NA	TRBV27	TRBJ2-7	TGTGCCAGCAGTTTCTCCGGCCTGCGATACGAGCAGTACTTC	CASSFSGLRYEQYF
TRBD1	NA	TRBV5-1	TRBJ2-7	TGCGCCAGCAGCTTTGGGACAGGGAACTACGAGCAGTACTTC	CASSFGTGNYEQYF
TRBD1	NA	TRBV15	TRBJ2-7	TGTGCCACCAGCAGAGAAGGGACAGGGGGCGGAGGGCAGTACTTC	CATSREGTGGGGQYF
NA	NA	TRBV19	TRBJ1-5	TGTGCCAGTAGTGTGCATAGGACAGAGGGCAATCAGCCCCAGCATTTT	CASSVHRTEGNQPQHF
NA	NA	TRBV5-8	TRBJ1-2	TGTGCCAGCAGCTTGGCCCACACTGAGTACTATGGCTACACCTTC	CASSLAHTEYYGYTF
NA	NA	TRBV7-9	TRBJ2-1	TGTGCCAGCAGCCGATTTGGGGCCAAGGAGGTGAACAATGAGCAGTTCTTC	CASSRFGAKEVNNEQFF
NA	NA	TRBV7-8	TRBJ1-2	TGTGCCAGCAGCTATAAACAGGGAAACGACTATGGCTACACCTTC	CASSYKQGNDYGYTF
NA	NA	TRBV30	TRBJ2-7	TGTGCCTGGAGTGATACAGGAATCTACGAGCAGTACTTC	CAWSDTGIYEQYF
NA	NA	TRBV11-2	TRBJ2-7	TGTGCCAGCAACCCCCTAACAGGATCCTACGAGCAGTACTTC	CASNPLTGSYEQYF
NA	once	TRBV30	TRBJ1-2	TGTGCCTGGAGTCCCGGGGCGCGGGGCTACACCTTC	CAWSPGARGYTF
NA	NA	TRBV18	TRBJ2-7	TGTGCCAGCTCGCCTGCCGGGACCCCCCGGGAGGAGCAGTACTTC	CASSPAGTPREEQYF
TRBD2	few	TRBV11-2	TRBJ2-1	TGTGCCAGCAGCTTAACTAGCGGGTCCTACAATGAGCAGTTCTTC	CASSLTSGSYNEQFF
NA	NA	TRBV30	TRBJ1-1	TGTGCCTGGTCGAAACGGGGGACGTCGAACACTGAAGCTTTCTTT	CAWSKRGTSNTEAFF
NA	once	TRBV25-1	TRBJ2-3	TGTGCCAGCAGTGCATCGACAACTAGCACAGATACGCAGTATTTT	CASSASTTSTDTQYF
NA	NA	TRBV28	TRBJ1-5	TGTGCCAGCAGTTACTTCCGGCTCTCGAATCAGCCCCAGCATTTT	CASSYFRLSNQPQHF
NA	NA	TRBV18	TRBJ2-5	TGTGCCAGCTCACGACAAGAAGAGACCCAGTACTTC	CASSRQEETQYF
NA	few	TRBV30	TRBJ1-5	TGTGCCTGGAGTGCTGACCGCAATCAGCCCCAGCATTTT	CAWSADRNQPQHF
NA	NA	TRBV7-2	TRBJ1-3	TGTGCCAGCAGCTTAAAGGGCGGGTCCTTCTCTGGAAACACCATATATTTT	CASSLKGGSFSGNTIYF
NA	NA	TRBV15	TRBJ2-1	TGTGCCACCAGCAGAGACCGGGGGACCTCCAACAATGAGCAGTTCTTC	CATSRDRGTSNNEQFF
TRBD1	NA	TRBV5-1	TRBJ1-6	TGCGCCAGCAGCCTCCTGGACAGGTCGAGCTCCTATAATTCACCCCTCCACTTT	CASSLLDRSSSYNSPLHF
NA	NA	TRBV19	TRBJ1-3	TGTGCCAGTAGTATAGATTACTGGGGGACTCAAAGCTCTGGAAACACCATATATTTT	CASSIDYWGTQSSGNTIYF
NA	NA	TRBV5-6	TRBJ1-5	TGTGCCAGCAGCTTGGAGGGGTGGGATCAGCCCCAGCATTTT	CASSLEGWDQPQHF
NA	NA	TRBV7-2	TRBJ2-1	TGTGCCAGCAGGGACAGATACAATGAGCAGTTCTTC	CASRDRYNEQFF
NA	NA	TRBV18	TRBJ1-1	TGTGCCAGCTCACCCCTTGACACCGGGACTGAAGCTTTCTTT	CASSPLDTGTEAFF
TRBD1	NA	TRBV27	TRBJ2-7	TGTGCCAGCAGTTTGGGGGGGACAGGGGGCGGGGAGCAGTACTTC	CASSLGGTGGGEQYF
NA	few	TRBV5-1	TRBJ1-6	TGCGCCAGCAGCTTCGGGGGTGAGTCGCCACCCCTCCACTTT	CASSFGGESPPLHF
NA	NA	TRBV12-5	TRBJ1-2	TGTGCTAGTGGTTTGTCTGTCTATGGCTACACCTTC	CASGLSVYGYTF
NA	NA	TRBV5-8	TRBJ1-1	TGTGCCAGCAGCCACCCCGGGATCCTCCAGCCAAACACTGAAGCTTTCTTT	CASSHPGILQPNTEAFF